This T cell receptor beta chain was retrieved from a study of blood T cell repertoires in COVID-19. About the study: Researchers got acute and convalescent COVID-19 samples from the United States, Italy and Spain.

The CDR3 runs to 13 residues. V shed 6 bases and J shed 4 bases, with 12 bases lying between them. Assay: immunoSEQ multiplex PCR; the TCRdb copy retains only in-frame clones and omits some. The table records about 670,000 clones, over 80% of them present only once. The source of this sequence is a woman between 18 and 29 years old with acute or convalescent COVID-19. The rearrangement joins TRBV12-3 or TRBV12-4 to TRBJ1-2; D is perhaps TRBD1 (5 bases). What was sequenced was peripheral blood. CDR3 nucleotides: TGTGCCAGCAGCGACAGACGCCGCTATGGCTACACCTTC. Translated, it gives CASSDRRRYGYTF.